The following is a TCR beta chain sequence with its context. Measured with immunoSEQ multiplex PCR; TCRdb has only the in-frame clones, and not every one. The sample consists of around 1.5 million clones, approximately 98% of them appearing once. Trimming removed 6 bases at V and 4 bases at J, with 11 bases between. The CDR3 has 13 residues. CDR1 is SSHAT and CDR2 is FNYEAQ in the germline V gene (reference sequence). This entry comes from a study of shared clonotypes between healthy human individuals. Background on the study: A donor's plate count was three for CD4 naive and three for CD4 memory; CD8 naive had two and CD8 memory one.

Healthy HIV-negative adults with no recent acute infections or vaccinations were recruited as donors. Sequencing was done on a sample of naive CD4+ T cells sorted from blood. Stated subset: CD45RA+ positively selected. This TCR came from a man aged 25-45 years in good health. The V and J genes are TRBV7-7 and TRBJ2-3; the D call may be TRBD1 or TRBD2 (5 bases each). As DNA, the CDR3 is TGTGCCAGCAGTCCGGGACGCTCAGATACGCAGTATTTT. Amino acid sequence: CASSPGRSDTQYF.